This TCR beta chain was identified during a study of T cells in Graves' hyperthyroidism and ophthalmopathy. The TCR beta CDR3 regions underwent amplification using RNA transcripts as the source. The study used the HTBI primer set for a first-round RT-PCR of the TCR CDR3. MiXCR, run by TCRdb on the multiplex PCR reads, gives a single entry per CDR3 protein. The sample lists approximately 710,000 distinct CDR3 sequences, 15% to 20% occurring once. The length of the CDR3 is 15 residues. Trimming removed 2 bases at V and 4 bases at J, with 14 bases between. Germline assignment: CDR1 SGHTA and CDR2 FQGTGA. The sample holds a few counts of this clonotype.

Sequencing input: blood. The rearrangement uses TRBV7-3 and TRBJ1-1; D gene unclear. The receptor's source is a man aged 45 to 65 with Graves' hyperthyroidism. Here the CDR3 DNA reads TGTGCCAGCAGCTTAGGGTCGGGAAGGGCCACTGAAGCTTTCTTT. Residues: CASSLGSGRATEAFF.